The 31 T cell receptor beta chains below were found in one sample sequenced in a study of blood T cell repertoires in COVID-19 (dated by TCRdb to about 2020). The library was obtained by the immunoSEQ multiplex PCR assay. TCRdb's version of the immuneACCESS table is confined to in-frame rearrangements and falls short of the full clone set. An unresolved V gene accounts for under half of the shortfall where checked; the remainder is of unknown origin. This sample gives approximately 120,000 clones in total; more than 75% of them show up just once. The ten largest clones take up 7.5% to 8% of the sample. Source material: peripheral blood. Receptors originate from a man aged 50-60 years with acute or convalescent COVID-19.

The chain has TRBV18 and TRBJ2-1; 8 bases agree with TRBD2. From germline, CDR1 is KGHSH and CDR2 LQKENI. The CDR3 is 15 residues long. The V and J ends lost 0 bases and 7 bases, in that order; junction bases with no gene match: 5. In DNA form, the CDR3 reads TGTGCCAGCTCACCACCGGGACTAGGGACTAATGAGCAGTTCTTC. Amino acid sequence: CASSPPGLGTNEQFF.

The chain is built from TRBV5-1 and TRBJ1-2; possible D gene TRBD1, 6 bases. Per the germline V gene, CDR1 is SGHRS and CDR2 is YFSETQ. The CDR3 spans 16 residues. V shed 0 bases and J shed 3 bases, with 15 bases lying between them. The CDR3 loop is CASSLVTARGYYGYTF. The CDR3 nucleotides are TGCGCCAGCAGCTTGGTTACGGCCAGGGGCTACTATGGCTACACCTTC.

CDR3 nucleotide sequence: TGTGCCACCAGCCCCCCCCCAAACTTCAATGAGCAGTTCTTC. Protein product: CATSPPPNFNEQFF. The chain has TRBV15 and TRBJ2-1, with unresolved D. The CDR3 contains 14 residues. The germline CDR1 and CDR2 sequences are LNHNV and YYDKDF (reference sequence). V was cut by 5 bases and J by 6 bases, with 14 bases left in between.

The chain uses TRBV30 and TRBJ1-4; the D is unclear. Germline values: CDR1 GTSNPN, CDR2 SVGIG (reference sequence). V lost 0 bases and J 13 bases, leaving 12 bases between the germline ends. The CDR3 spans 12 residues. CDR3 nucleotide sequence: TGTGCCTGGAGTGTACCCGGGAAGGGACTGTTTTTT. Translating it yields CAWSVPGKGLFF.

The chain is built from TRBV6-6 and TRBJ1-2, with D possibly being TRBD1 (6 bases). CDR1 is MNHNY and CDR2 is SVGAGI in the germline V gene (reference sequence). The CDR3 sequence is 13 residues long. Trimming left V 2 bases short and J 3 bases short, with 7 bases between. In DNA form, the CDR3 reads TGTGCCAGCAGTTACGGACAGTACTATGGCTACACCTTC. Protein sequence: CASSYGQYYGYTF.

The chain has TRBV5-6 and TRBJ1-1; tentative D call: TRBD1 (6 bases). Germline CDR1 reads SGHDT; CDR2 reads YYEEEE. V lost 0 bases and J lost 5, with 17 bases in between. This CDR3 is 16 amino acids long. The CDR3 coding sequence is TGTGCCAGCAGCTTGGTTCGGGAGGGCACAGGGACTGAAGCTTTCTTT. The encoded protein is CASSLVREGTGTEAFF.

This CDR3 is CASSLRLVGHIQYF. The CDR3 nucleotides are TGTGCCAGCAGCCTCCGACTAGTCGGGCACATTCAGTACTTC. The chain combines TRBV3-1 (or the pseudogene TRBV3-2) with TRBJ2-4, with D perhaps TRBD2 (6 bases). Germline V CDR1 and CDR2: LGHDT, YNNKEL (reference sequence). The germline V and J ends were trimmed by 4 bases and 8 bases, with 15 bases remaining between them. The CDR3 covers 14 residues.

The gene calls are TRBV3-1 (or the pseudogene TRBV3-2) and TRBJ2-7; tentatively, D is TRBD1 (6 bases). This CDR3 comprises 14 residues. CDR1 is LGHDT and CDR2 is YNNKEL in the germline V gene (reference sequence). Deletions cut 2 bases from V and 3 bases from J, with 11 bases between. The CDR3, as DNA: TGTGCCAGCAGCCAATACACAGGGCTCTACGAGCAGTACTTC. Amino acid sequence: CASSQYTGLYEQYF.

The chain has TRBV4-1 and TRBJ2-1; 7 bases agree with TRBD1. The length of the CDR3 is 18 residues. CDR1 and CDR2 (germline): MGHRA, YSYEKL. V dropped 2 bases and J dropped 6; count of bases not matched to a gene: 16. CDR3 sequence: CASSQPQGLLELANEQFF. CDR3 nucleotide sequence: TGCGCCAGCAGCCAACCACAGGGGCTTTTAGAGCTTGCCAATGAGCAGTTCTTC.

The chain employs TRBV6-5 and TRBJ1-2, with TRBD1 identical over 7 bases. Germline V gene sequence: CDR1 MNHEY, CDR2 SVGAGI. The CDR3 is made up of 14 amino acids. J gave up 4 bases and V 5 bases, and 7 bases lay outside the gene matches. CDR3 DNA: TGTGCCAGCAGTCCAGGGGGGAGCCTCTATGGCTACACCTTC. Amino acid sequence: CASSPGGSLYGYTF.

This chain uses TRBV19 with TRBJ2-2, with 9 bases aligning to TRBD2. V was pared by 7 bases and J by 8 bases, with 8 bases of the junction left unmatched. This CDR3 is built from 14 residues. Germline CDR1 and CDR2: LNHDA and SQIVND (reference sequence). CDR3 nucleotides: TGTGCCAGTATGGTAGCGGGAGACTCGGGGGAGCTGTTTTTT. This translates into CASMVAGDSGELFF. Drawing the rest from reference TRBV19 and TRBJ2-2, the complete variable domain is DGGITQSPKYLFRKEGQNVTLSCEQNLNHDAMYWYRQDPGQGLRLIYYSQIVNDFQKGDIAEGYSVSREKKESFPLTVTSAQKNPTAFYLCASMVAGDSGELFFGEGSRLTVL.

The chain employs TRBV19 and TRBJ2-2; D is possibly TRBD2 (6 bases). From germline, CDR1 is LNHDA and CDR2 SQIVND (reference sequence). V lost 3 bases to trimming and J lost 5 bases, with 16 bases between them. This CDR3 is 16 amino acids long. CDR3 bases: TGTGCCAGTAGTATTTTTTTGAGCGGGCAGACCGGGGAGCTGTTTTTT. It specifies CASSIFLSGQTGELFF.

The V gene is TRBV24-1, the J gene TRBJ2-1; D gene uncertain. The CDR3 spans 12 residues. Germline CDR1 reads KGHDR; CDR2 reads SFDVKD. Trimming shortened V by 2 bases and J by 8 bases, and 6 bases separated the two germline ends. In DNA form, the CDR3 reads TGTGCCACCAGTGATTATACGGATGAGCAGTTCTTC. Translating gives CATSDYTDEQFF.

The chain links TRBV11-2 to TRBJ1-2; TRBD1 agrees at 9 bases. CDR3 length: 14 residues. With 4 bases clipped from V and 4 bases from J, the junction kept 4 bases outside the gene matches. Germline V gene lookup returns CDR1 SGHAT and CDR2 FQNNGV. CDR3 amino acids: CASSSTGGAYGYTF. The CDR3 DNA reads as TGTGCCAGCAGCTCAACAGGGGGCGCCTATGGCTACACCTTC.

The chain recombines TRBV19 with TRBJ2-5, with 7 bases lining up with TRBD2. The germline V gene encodes CDR1 LNHDA and CDR2 SQIVND (reference sequence). Losses at the gene ends were 7 bases for V and 5 bases for J; bases not matched to a gene: 13. This CDR3 has 15 amino acids. CDR3 coding DNA: TGTGCCAGTAAAACGGGAGGCTTCCCCACGGAGACCCAGTACTTC. Amino acid sequence: CASKTGGFPTETQYF.

This rearrangement joins TRBV6-2 or TRBV6-3 to TRBJ2-3; a weak D match, TRBD1 (6 bases). Germline CDR1 is MNHEY and CDR2 is SVGEGT. V was shortened by 6 bases and J by 10 bases, with 17 bases between the two germline ends. This CDR3 has 13 amino acids. The CDR3 loop reads CASRYVAGQPQYF. CDR3 in DNA: TGTGCCAGCAGATACGTGGCCGGACAGCCGCAGTATTTT.

V gene TRBV24-1 combines with J gene TRBJ1-1; D is possibly TRBD1 (6 bases). CDR1 is KGHDR, CDR2 SFDVKD, per germline. With 6 bases removed from V and 12 bases from J, the gap between germline ends came to 13 bases. The CDR3 consists of 11 residues. For the CDR3, the DNA is TGTGCCACCAGTACTGGGACATATACTTTCTTT. Amino acid sequence: CATSTGTYTFF.

The genes are TRBV6-5 and TRBJ1-2; D remains unclear. Trimming stripped 0 bases from V and 3 bases from J, with 8 bases between. Germline V CDR1 and CDR2: MNHEY, SVGAGI. This CDR3 is built from 14 residues. Here the CDR3 DNA reads TGTGCCAGCAGTTACTCGGCAGGCTACTATGGCTACACCTTC. Protein: CASSYSAGYYGYTF.

The V gene is TRBV18, the J gene TRBJ1-1; 8 bases are a match to TRBD1. V lost 3 bases, J lost 0 bases, and 0 bases stayed unmatched. The CDR3 is 14 residues long. Germline loops: CDR1 KGHSH, CDR2 LQKENI. The CDR3 is CASSPGQVNTEAFF. Here the CDR3 DNA reads TGTGCCAGCTCACCGGGACAGGTGAACACTGAAGCTTTCTTT.

This chain connects TRBV4-3 to TRBJ2-1; 14 nucleotides line up with TRBD2. V dropped 0 bases and J dropped 7; count of bases not matched to a gene: 5. The CDR3 sequence is 17 residues long. The V gene's germline CDR1 is LGHNA and CDR2 YSLEER. The CDR3 coding sequence is TGCGCCAGCAGCCAAGATGCCCGGACTAGCGGGAGGAATGAGCAGTTCTTC. Protein sequence: CASSQDARTSGRNEQFF.

The V call is TRBV5-4, the J call TRBJ2-7, with no clear D. There are 11 residues in the CDR3. In germline, CDR1 is SGHNT, CDR2 YYREEE (reference sequence). V was pared by 5 bases and J by 7 bases, with 10 bases between. CDR3 residues: CASSSTVEQYF. For the CDR3, the DNA is TGTGCCAGCAGTTCGACTGTGGAGCAGTACTTC.

The chain carries TRBV19 and TRBJ2-5, with 7 positions matching TRBD1. Trimming took 9 bases from V and 3 from J; bases not matched to a gene: 13. Germline loops: CDR1 LNHDA, CDR2 SQIVND (reference sequence). This CDR3 contains 15 residues. The CDR3 nucleotides read TGTGCCAGCACGTTGTCGGGACAGACAAAAGAGACCCAGTACTTC. Protein: CASTLSGQTKETQYF.

The V and J genes are TRBV5-1 and TRBJ1-3, with D possibly TRBD1 on 5 matching bases. Germline lookup yields CDR1 SGHRS and CDR2 YFSETQ. Trimming removed 3 bases at V and 1 base at J, with 8 bases between. CDR3 length: 14 amino acids. Here the CDR3 reads CASSSAGSGNTIYF. CDR3 DNA sequence: TGCGCCAGCAGCTCCGCAGGGTCTGGAAACACCATATATTTT. The variable domain in full, completed from reference TRBV5-1 and TRBJ1-3, reads KAGVTQTPRYLIKTRGQQVTLSCSPISGHRSVSWYQQTPGQGLQFLFEYFSETQRNKGNFPGRFSGRQFSNSRSEMNVSTLELGDSALYLCASSSAGSGNTIYFGEGSWLTVV.

To note about this clone: Different DNA sequences within this sample yield the same CDR3. The chain carries TRBV5-1 and TRBJ1-1; tentatively, D is TRBD1 (5 bases). The CDR3 extends over 14 amino acids. V lost 1 base and J lost 0, with 7 bases in between. Germline CDR1 and CDR2: SGHRS and YFSETQ. CDR3 residues: CASSLTGVNTEAFF. The CDR3, as DNA: TGCGCCAGCAGCTTGACAGGAGTGAACACTGAAGCTTTCTTT. Full variable domain (remainder filled in from reference TRBV5-1 and TRBJ1-1): KAGVTQTPRYLIKTRGQQVTLSCSPISGHRSVSWYQQTPGQGLQFLFEYFSETQRNKGNFPGRFSGRQFSNSRSEMNVSTLELGDSALYLCASSLTGVNTEAFFGQGTRLTVV.

This rearrangement joins TRBV6-6 to TRBJ2-7, with TRBD2 as a possible D gene (6 bases). This CDR3 region has 14 residues. Germline V gene lookup returns CDR1 MNHNY and CDR2 SVGAGI (reference sequence). The V end was cut by 4 bases, the J end by 0 bases, with 10 bases between. The CDR3 reads CASSFGGSSYEQYF. The CDR3 nucleotides read TGTGCCAGCAGTTTTGGGGGGAGCTCCTACGAGCAGTACTTC.

J is TRBJ1-1 and V is TRBV29-1; D gene uncertain. V lost 3 bases and J lost 1, with 6 bases in between. The CDR3 extends over 12 amino acids. The V gene's germline CDR1 is SQVTM and CDR2 ANQGSEA. The CDR3 loop reads CSVDPGNTEAFF. The CDR3 region has the DNA TGCAGCGTTGATCCGGGGAACACTGAAGCTTTCTTT. The full variable domain, with the rest looked up from reference TRBV29-1 and TRBJ1-1, is SAVISQKPSRDICQRGTSLTIQCQVDSQVTMMFWYRQQPGQSLTLIATANQGSEATYESGFVIDKFPISRPNLTFSTLTVSNMSPEDSSIYLCSVDPGNTEAFFGQGTRLTVV.

This chain joins TRBV6-5 and TRBJ2-1; 9 nucleotides line up with TRBD1. The V segment lost 4 bases and the J segment 3 bases; nucleotides outside the gene matches: 4. The germline V gene encodes CDR1 MNHEY and CDR2 SVGAGI. CDR3 length equals 15 residues. Here the CDR3 DNA reads TGTGCCAGCAGTTTCACAGGGGGCGGCTACAATGAGCAGTTCTTC. Its protein product is CASSFTGGGYNEQFF.

The chain recombines TRBV9 with TRBJ1-3; the match to TRBD1 covers 8 bases. This CDR3 is built from 17 residues. Germline lookup yields CDR1 SGDLS and CDR2 YYNGEE. The V segment lost 3 bases and the J segment 0 bases; nucleotides outside the gene matches: 8. CDR3 sequence (DNA): TGTGCCAGCAGCGCTGAGGGACAGGATATCTCTGGAAACACCATATATTTT. The encoded protein is CASSAEGQDISGNTIYF.

This chain uses TRBV4-3 with TRBJ2-3; 12 positions match TRBD2. The V segment lost 1 base and the J segment 6 bases; nucleotides outside the gene matches: 5. CDR3 length: 16 amino acids. Germline V gives CDR1 LGHNA, CDR2 YSLEER. In nucleotides, the CDR3 is TGCGCCAGCAGCCAAGGGACTAGCGGGAACCTGGATACGCAGTATTTT. As protein: CASSQGTSGNLDTQYF.

The chain combines TRBV7-9 with TRBJ1-6, with TRBD1 as a possible D gene (6 bases). The CDR3 has 15 amino acids. The germline CDR1 and CDR2 sequences are SEHNR and FQNEAQ (reference sequence). V shed 5 bases and J shed 8 bases, with 16 bases lying between them. The CDR3 here is CASSPSAGVDSPLHF. CDR3 in DNA: TGTGCCAGCAGCCCCTCGGCAGGGGTGGATTCACCCCTCCACTTT. Based on the CDR3 plus reference TRBV7-9 and TRBJ1-6, the full variable domain is DTGVSQNPRHKITKRGQNVTFRCDPISEHNRLYWYRQTLGQGPEFLTYFQNEAQLEKSRLLSDRFSAERPKGSFSTLEIQRTEQGDSAMYLCASSPSAGVDSPLHFGNGTRLTVT.

The chain combines TRBV19 with TRBJ1-5; no clear D. Trimming shortened V by 6 bases and J by 3 bases, and 21 bases separated the two germline ends. This CDR3 comprises 17 residues. Germline V lookup: CDR1 LNHDA, CDR2 SQIVND (reference sequence). The CDR3 spells CASRPLLGLQVNQPQHF. CDR3 sequence (DNA): TGTGCCAGTAGGCCCTTGTTAGGCCTCCAGGTCAATCAGCCCCAGCATTTT. The full variable domain, in which reference TRBV19 and TRBJ1-5 provide the parts outside the CDR3, is DGGITQSPKYLFRKEGQNVTLSCEQNLNHDAMYWYRQDPGQGLRLIYYSQIVNDFQKGDIAEGYSVSREKKESFPLTVTSAQKNPTAFYLCASRPLLGLQVNQPQHFGDGTRLSIL.